This record concerns one T cell receptor (beta chain) sequence. Its antigen target is currently unknown. No base qualities exist here, and no much larger clone lies one base off it. The donors belonged to the validation cohort of about 120 subjects, which was separate from the approximately 610-subject first cohort. Libraries were built with the immunoSEQ multiplex PCR assay. Turning to the authors' computational methods: A statistical classification framework was developed to diagnose cytomegalovirus status using the catalog of TCR beta chain sequences. The immuneACCESS repertoire file appears here via TCRdb, limited to in-frame rearrangements. These files lack a portion of the clones; in checked studies, under half of the deficit traces to unresolved V genes, and the cause of the others is not known. The V and J calls and clone size are taken from that table; D and trimming were inferred from the DNA. Across this sample there are about 120,000 clones, with roughly 87% seen only once. Less than 1.5% of the sample belongs to the ten largest clones.

These data belong to a study of cytomegalovirus exposure and HLA in healthy donors (dated by TCRdb to 2017 to 2019). As for the study more broadly: The approximately 710 repertoires of the first cohort and the roughly 120 validation repertoires were produced on the same platform, according to a later analysis. The study was designed to test whether signatures of past pathogen exposure could be identified by cataloging public T cell receptors. Besides the first cohort of 666 subjects, a separate validation cohort made up of around 120 different subjects was used. To predict cytomegalovirus infection status, the study combined high-throughput TCR immunosequencing, statistical association of individual TCRs with disease status, and machine learning. Results and caveats for the whole study, not just this receptor: Most TCR sequences were observed very rarely across donors, whereas some public TCRs were present in many individuals. A later analysis found that TCRs clustered in the first cohort also tended to co-occur in the 110 or so validation repertoires, with approximately 95% of cluster scores above 0. A total of fewer than 200 TCR beta chains were listed by the study as associated with cytomegalovirus. In vitro tests confirmed that a few of the cytomegalovirus-associated TCR beta chains recognize cytomegalovirus antigens. A later analysis lacked HLA typing for the validation cohort, so it scored co-occurrence in that cohort across all 110 or so repertoires. According to the authors, the approach could potentially be generalized to other disease states and immunological phenotypes. Cytomegalovirus status was reported to be diagnosed by the classifier with high specificity and sensitivity in both the original and validation cohorts.

Trimming at the junction amounts to 1 base on V and 1 base on J, and the germline ends lie 20 bases apart. Counted from cysteine to phenylalanine, this CDR3 has 19 amino acids. CDR3 DNA only is kept here, 57 bases in frame from base 1. CDR1 and CDR2 were assigned from the germline V gene as LGHNA and YNFKEQ. The chain links TRBV4-2 with TRBJ2-4, and perhaps TRBD2 as D gene, on 6 matching bases. This receptor was obtained from a woman aged 18-35 years in good health and CMV-seronegative. Sequenced input: PBMCs. The nucleotides are TGTGCCAGCAGCCAAGTAGGACGCGGGATCTCCGTGGCCAAAAACATTCAGTACTTC. It translates to CASSQVGRGISVAKNIQYF.